Listed here are 12 T cell receptor beta chains from one sample, sequenced in a study of blood T cell repertoires in COVID-19. Libraries were prepared by immunoSEQ multiplex PCR; TCRdb keeps only in-frame clonotypes and omits some of them. In the table there are around 260,000 clones, 86% of which are singletons. Material for sequencing was peripheral blood. The source is a man aged 30 to 45 with active or convalescent COVID-19.

J is TRBJ2-3 and V is TRBV9; 8 nucleotides match TRBD1. The CDR3 runs 14 residues. The V and J ends lost 5 bases and 4 bases, in that order; junction bases with no gene match: 6. The germline gives CDR1 SGDLS, CDR2 YYNGEE. The CDR3 DNA is TGTGCCAGCAGAGGGACAGGTGGGGCAGATACGCAGTATTTT. Residues: CASRGTGGADTQYF.

V and J are TRBV3-1 (or the pseudogene TRBV3-2) and TRBJ2-7, with 8 positions matching TRBD2. The trim removed 4 bases at V and 0 bases at J, leaving 2 bases unmatched. Germline values: CDR1 LGHDT, CDR2 YNNKEL (reference sequence). The CDR3 is 14 amino acids. CDR3: CASSLSGASYEQYF. The CDR3 nucleotides read TGTGCCAGCAGCCTTAGCGGGGCCTCCTACGAGCAGTACTTC.

The V gene is TRBV6-2 or TRBV6-3, the J gene TRBJ1-1; TRBD1 agrees at 7 bases. Germline CDR1 MNHEY, CDR2 SVGEGT. Trimming cost V 2 bases and J 2 bases; bases outside gene matches: 14. The CDR3 runs to 18 residues. This chain's CDR3 is CASSYVSVGTDDNTEAFF. The CDR3 DNA reads as TGTGCCAGCAGTTACGTGAGTGTAGGGACAGACGACAACACTGAAGCTTTCTTT.

The V and J genes are TRBV9 and TRBJ2-1; unclear D gene. Germline CDR1 and CDR2: SGDLS and YYNGEE. V shed 0 bases and J shed 3 bases, with 4 bases lying between them. CDR3 length: 13 amino acids. CDR3 residues: CASSVDHYNEQFF. In DNA form, the CDR3 reads TGTGCCAGCAGCGTAGATCACTACAATGAGCAGTTCTTC. Full variable domain (outside the CDR3, taken from reference TRBV9 and TRBJ2-1): DSGVTQTPKHLITATGQRVTLRCSPRSGDLSVYWYQQSLDQGLQFLIQYYNGEERAKGNILERFSAQQFPDLHSELNLSSLELGDSALYFCASSVDHYNEQFFGPGTRLTVL.

J is TRBJ1-2 and V is TRBV29-1; no firm D call. There are 12 residues in the CDR3. The V and J ends lost 4 bases and 2 bases respectively, with 8 bases between them. In germline, CDR1 is SQVTM, CDR2 ANQGSEA. CDR3: CSVGGENYGYTF. CDR3 nucleotides: TGCAGCGTTGGTGGGGAGAACTATGGCTACACCTTC.

This sequence joins TRBV19 and TRBJ1-5, with D uncertain. The CDR3 is made up of 12 amino acids. V was trimmed by 6 bases and J by 6 bases, leaving 9 bases between them. CDR1 and CDR2 from the germline V gene are LNHDA and SQIVND (reference sequence). CDR3 region: CASRRELQPQHF. CDR3 DNA sequence: TGTGCCAGTAGACGGGAACTTCAGCCCCAGCATTTT.

The CDR3 coding sequence is TGCAGTGCAAGTAGCGGGGGGGACTACAATGAGCAGTTCTTC. Its translation is CSASSGGDYNEQFF. The genes are TRBV20-1 and TRBJ2-1; the match to TRBD2 covers 11 bases. Germline V gene lookup returns CDR1 DFQATT and CDR2 SNEGSKA (reference sequence). After removal of 6 bases from V and 3 bases from J, the junction contained 4 bases not matched to a gene. The CDR3 sequence is 14 residues long.

This rearrangement joins TRBV3-1 (or the pseudogene TRBV3-2) to TRBJ1-5; 7 positions agree with TRBD1. This CDR3 spans 16 amino acids. V trimming: 2 bases; J trimming: 2 bases; junction bases outside the gene matches: 6. Germline V gene lookup returns CDR1 LGHDT and CDR2 YNNKEL (reference sequence). The CDR3 region has the DNA TGTGCCAGCAGCCAATTCCCCGGGACAGGCAATCAGCCCCAGCATTTT. This encodes CASSQFPGTGNQPQHF.

The chain uses TRBV5-6 and TRBJ2-7; D unclear. Germline CDR1 reads SGHDT; CDR2 reads YYEEEE. The germline V and J ends were trimmed by 0 bases and 0 bases, with 10 bases remaining between them. CDR3 length equals 15 residues. The CDR3 region is CASSLGGTLSYEQYF. The CDR3 bases are TGTGCCAGCAGCTTGGGAGGAACCCTCTCCTACGAGCAGTACTTC.

The rearrangement links TRBV4-3 to TRBJ1-6, with 7 bases matching TRBD1. CDR1 is LGHNA, CDR2 YSLEER, per germline. After removal of 1 base from V and 1 base from J, the junction contained 13 bases not matched to a gene. This CDR3 region has 20 residues. Here the CDR3 DNA reads TGCGCCAGCAGCCAAGGGATAACAGGGGCAGAAGGATCCTATAATTCACCCCTCCACTTT. It specifies CASSQGITGAEGSYNSPLHF.

This clone was detected only a few times. The chain employs TRBV30 and TRBJ1-3; D is ambiguous. Trimming removed 0 bases from V and 8 bases from J, with 11 bases in between. In germline, CDR1 is GTSNPN, CDR2 SVGIG (reference sequence). The CDR3 is 13 amino acids. CDR3: CAWSVRGLDTIYF. The CDR3 bases are TGTGCCTGGAGTGTACGAGGACTCGACACCATATATTTT.

The rearrangement links TRBV6-5 to TRBJ1-5; unclear D gene. The CDR3 loop spans 13 amino acids. V was trimmed by 3 bases and J by 6 bases, leaving 9 bases between them. Looked up from germline, CDR1 is MNHEY and CDR2 is SVGAGI. The CDR3 DNA sequence: TGTGCCAGCAGTTATGGAGGGCTTCAGCCCCAGCATTTT. This codes for CASSYGGLQPQHF.